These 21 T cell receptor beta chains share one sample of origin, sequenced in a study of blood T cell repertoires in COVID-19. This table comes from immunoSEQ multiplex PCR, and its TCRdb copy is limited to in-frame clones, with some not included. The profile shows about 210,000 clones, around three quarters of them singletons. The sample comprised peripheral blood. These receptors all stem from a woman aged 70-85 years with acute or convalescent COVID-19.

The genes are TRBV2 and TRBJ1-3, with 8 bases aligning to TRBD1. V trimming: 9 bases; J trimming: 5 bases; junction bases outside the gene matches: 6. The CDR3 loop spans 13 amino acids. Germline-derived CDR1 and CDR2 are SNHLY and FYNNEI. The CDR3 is CASSGQGRNTIYF. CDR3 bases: TGTGCCAGTTCAGGACAGGGAAGAAACACCATATATTTT.

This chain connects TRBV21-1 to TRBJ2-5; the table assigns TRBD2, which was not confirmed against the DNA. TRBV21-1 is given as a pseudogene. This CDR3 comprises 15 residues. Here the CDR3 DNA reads TGTGCCACCCAGGGACTGTTGACCTTTAGCGGGACCCAGTACTTC. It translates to CATQGLLTFSGTQYF.

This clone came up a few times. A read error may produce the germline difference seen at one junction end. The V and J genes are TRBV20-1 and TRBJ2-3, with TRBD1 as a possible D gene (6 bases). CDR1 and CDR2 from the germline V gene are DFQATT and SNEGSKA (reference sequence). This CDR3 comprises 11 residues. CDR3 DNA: TGCAGTGCTAGGATCGGACAGAGTTCAGTATTT. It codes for CSARIGQSSVF.

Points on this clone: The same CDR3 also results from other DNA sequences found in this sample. As DNA, the CDR3 is TGTGCCAGCAGCAGTACTAGCGGAGGTTACAATGAGCAGTTCTTC. Its protein product is CASSSTSGGYNEQFF. This chain joins TRBV3-1 (or the pseudogene TRBV3-2) and TRBJ2-1; 8 bases are shared with TRBD2. The V gene's germline CDR1 is LGHDT and CDR2 YNNKEL (reference sequence). The V and J ends lost 5 bases and 4 bases, in that order; junction bases with no gene match: 7. This CDR3 comprises 15 residues.

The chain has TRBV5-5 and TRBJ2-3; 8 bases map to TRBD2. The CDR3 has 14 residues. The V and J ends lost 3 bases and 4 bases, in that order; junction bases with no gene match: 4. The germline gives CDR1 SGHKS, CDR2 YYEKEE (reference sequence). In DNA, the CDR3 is TGTGCCAGCAGCTCCGGGGGGGCGGCAGATACGCAGTATTTT. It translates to CASSSGGAADTQYF. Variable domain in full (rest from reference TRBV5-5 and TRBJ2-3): DAGVTQSPTHLIKTRGQQVTLRCSPISGHKSVSWYQQVLGQGPQFIFQYYEKEERGRGNFPDRFSARQFPNYSSELNVNALLLGDSALYLCASSSGGAADTQYFGPGTRLTVL.

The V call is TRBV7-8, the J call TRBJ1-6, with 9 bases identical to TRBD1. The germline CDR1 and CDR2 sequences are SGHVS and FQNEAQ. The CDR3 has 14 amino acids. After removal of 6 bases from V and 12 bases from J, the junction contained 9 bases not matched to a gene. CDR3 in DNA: TGTGCCAGCAGTTCTTTTGGACAGGGGCTACCCCTCCACTTT. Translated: CASSSFGQGLPLHF.

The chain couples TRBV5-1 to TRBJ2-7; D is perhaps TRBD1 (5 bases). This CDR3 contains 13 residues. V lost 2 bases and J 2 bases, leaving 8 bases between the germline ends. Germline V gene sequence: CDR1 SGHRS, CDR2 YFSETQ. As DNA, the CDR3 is TGCGCCAGCAGCTTTTTACAGGCCTACGAGCAGTACTTC. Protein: CASSFLQAYEQYF.

In DNA form, the CDR3 reads TGTGCCAGCAGTGAAGAGAGGGCTGGGGCCAACGTCCTGACTTTC. Its translation: CASSEERAGANVLTF. The V gene is TRBV2, the J gene TRBJ2-6, with a weak D call TRBD2 (5 bases). The V gene lost 1 base and the J gene lost 2 bases, with 6 bases spanning the gap. Germline V gene data show CDR1 as SNHLY and CDR2 as FYNNEI. This CDR3 has 15 amino acids.

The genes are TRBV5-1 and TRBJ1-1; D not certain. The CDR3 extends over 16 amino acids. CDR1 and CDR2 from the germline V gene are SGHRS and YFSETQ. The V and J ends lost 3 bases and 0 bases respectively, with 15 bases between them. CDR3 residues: CASSSHSGVMNTEAFF. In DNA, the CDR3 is TGCGCCAGCAGCTCCCACAGCGGGGTTATGAACACTGAAGCTTTCTTT.

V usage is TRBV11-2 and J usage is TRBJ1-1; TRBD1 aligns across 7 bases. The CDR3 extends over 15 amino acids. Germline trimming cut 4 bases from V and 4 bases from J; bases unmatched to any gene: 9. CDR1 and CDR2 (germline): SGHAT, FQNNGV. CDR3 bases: TGTGCCAGCAGCTCCTTACCTTGGACAGGCACTGAAGCTTTCTTT. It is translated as CASSSLPWTGTEAFF.

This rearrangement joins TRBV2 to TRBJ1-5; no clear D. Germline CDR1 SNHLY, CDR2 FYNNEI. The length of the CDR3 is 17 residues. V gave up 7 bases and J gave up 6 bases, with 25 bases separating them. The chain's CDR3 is CASKTTSGSPRRQPQHF. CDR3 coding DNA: TGTGCCAGCAAAACGACCTCCGGGTCGCCAAGGCGTCAGCCCCAGCATTTT.

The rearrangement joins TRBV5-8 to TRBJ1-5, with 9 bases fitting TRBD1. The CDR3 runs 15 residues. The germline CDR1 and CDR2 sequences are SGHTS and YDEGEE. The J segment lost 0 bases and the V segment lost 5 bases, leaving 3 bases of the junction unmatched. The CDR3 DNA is TGTGCCAGCAGGGGGGACAGGGATAGCAATCAGCCCCAGCATTTT. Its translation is CASRGDRDSNQPQHF.

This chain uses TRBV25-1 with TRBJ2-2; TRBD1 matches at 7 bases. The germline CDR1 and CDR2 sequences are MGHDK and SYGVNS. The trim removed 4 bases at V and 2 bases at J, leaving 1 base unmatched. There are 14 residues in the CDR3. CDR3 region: CASSGQGNTGELFF. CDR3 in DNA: TGTGCCAGCAGTGGACAGGGTAACACCGGGGAGCTGTTTTTT. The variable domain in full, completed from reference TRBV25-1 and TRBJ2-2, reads EADIYQTPRYLVIGTGKKITLECSQTMGHDKMYWYQQDPGMELHLIHYSYGVNSTEKGDLSSESTVSRIRTEHFPLTLESARPSHTSQYLCASSGQGNTGELFFGEGSRLTVL.

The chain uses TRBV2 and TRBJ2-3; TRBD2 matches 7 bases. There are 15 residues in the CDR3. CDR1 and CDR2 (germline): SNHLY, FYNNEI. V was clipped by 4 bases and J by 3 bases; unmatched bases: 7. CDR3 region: CASSVGGAATDTQYF. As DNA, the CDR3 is TGTGCCAGCAGTGTGGGAGGGGCAGCGACAGATACGCAGTATTTT.

CDR3 protein: CASSILTGGPDTQYF. CDR3 DNA: TGTGCCAGTAGTATATTAACAGGGGGACCAGATACGCAGTATTTT. J is TRBJ2-3 and V is TRBV19; 8 nucleotides match TRBD1. V lost 2 bases, J lost 4 bases, and 5 bases stayed unmatched. Germline lookup yields CDR1 LNHDA and CDR2 SQIVND (reference sequence). The CDR3 covers 15 residues.

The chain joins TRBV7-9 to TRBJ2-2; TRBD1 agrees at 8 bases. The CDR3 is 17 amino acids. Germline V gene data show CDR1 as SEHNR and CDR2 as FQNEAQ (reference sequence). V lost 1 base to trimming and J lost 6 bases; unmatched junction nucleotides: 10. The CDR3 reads CASSLGTGSRGAGELFF. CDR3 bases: TGTGCCAGCAGCTTAGGGACAGGGAGCCGGGGAGCCGGGGAGCTGTTTTTT.

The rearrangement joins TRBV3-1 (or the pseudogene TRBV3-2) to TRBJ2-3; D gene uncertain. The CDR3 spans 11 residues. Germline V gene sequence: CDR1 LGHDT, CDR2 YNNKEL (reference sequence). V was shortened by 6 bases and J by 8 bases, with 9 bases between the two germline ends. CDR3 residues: CASRSVGTQYF. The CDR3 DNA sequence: TGTGCCAGCAGGTCGGTTGGTACGCAGTATTTT.

CDR3 region: CASPQGARNQPQHF. The DNA of the CDR3 is TGTGCCAGCCCACAGGGGGCGCGGAATCAGCCCCAGCATTTT. The rearrangement links TRBV18 to TRBJ1-5, with 9 positions matching TRBD1. Germline-derived CDR1 and CDR2 are KGHSH and LQKENI. With 8 bases clipped from V and 4 bases from J, the junction kept 6 bases outside the gene matches. The CDR3 runs 14 residues.

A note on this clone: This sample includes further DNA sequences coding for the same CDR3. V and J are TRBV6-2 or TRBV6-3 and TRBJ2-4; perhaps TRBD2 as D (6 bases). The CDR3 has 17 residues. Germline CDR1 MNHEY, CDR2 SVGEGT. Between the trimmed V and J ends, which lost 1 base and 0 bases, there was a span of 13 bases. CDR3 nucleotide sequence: TGTGCCAGCAGTTACTTACACGGGGGTCCAGCCAAAAACATTCAGTACTTC. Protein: CASSYLHGGPAKNIQYF.

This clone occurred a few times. CDR3 region: CASSESNRGQFF. CDR3 DNA sequence: TGTGCCAGCAGTGAGAGTAACAGGGGGCAGTTCTTC. The rearrangement joins TRBV6-1 to TRBJ2-1; 7 bases line up with TRBD1. The J segment lost 12 bases and the V segment lost 3 bases, leaving 5 bases of the junction unmatched. CDR1 is MNHNS and CDR2 is SASEGT in the germline V gene. The CDR3 sequence is 12 residues long.

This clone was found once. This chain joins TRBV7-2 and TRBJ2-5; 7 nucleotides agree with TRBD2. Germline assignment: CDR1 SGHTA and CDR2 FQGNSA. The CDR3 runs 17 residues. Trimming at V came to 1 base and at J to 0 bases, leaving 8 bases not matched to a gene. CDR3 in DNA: TGTGCCAGCAGCTTAGGCCTTCTAGCGGTGTACCAAGAGACCCAGTACTTC. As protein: CASSLGLLAVYQETQYF.